This record covers a single T cell receptor (beta chain). Germline assignment: CDR1 PRHDT and CDR2 FYEKMQ (reference sequence). The CDR3 loop spans 14 amino acids. The trim removed 7 bases at V and 4 bases at J, leaving 4 bases unmatched. The record originates from a study of sequential checkpoint blockade in melanoma. As for the study in general: Patients were randomized 1:1 to nivolumab-then-ipilimumab or ipilimumab-then-nivolumab first-line. Both treatment sequences were followed by maintenance nivolumab.

Repertoires were generated with immunoSEQ multiplex PCR, while TCRdb's copy carries only in-frame clones and drops some. The sample holds approximately 14,000 clones, more than 45% seen once. Indicated treatment: randomized to nivolumab then ipilimumab (arm A) or the reverse (arm B). The material was CD8+ T cells sorted from blood (inferred from file names), obtained from a patient given nivolumab and ipilimumab in sequence. The clonotype comes from a human donor with melanoma. The chain joins TRBV13 to TRBJ2-3, with TRBD2 identical over 11 bases. For the CDR3, the DNA is TGTGCCAGCACGTCTAGCGGGAGGTCAGATACGCAGTATTTT. Protein product: CASTSSGRSDTQYF. The full variable domain, completed using reference TRBV13 and TRBJ2-3, is AAGVIQSPRHLIKEKRETATLKCYPIPRHDTVYWYQQGPGQDPQFLISFYEKMQSDKGSIPDRFSAQQFSDYHSELNMSSLELGDSALYFCASTSSGRSDTQYFGPGTRLTVL.